This passage covers 10 T cell receptor beta chains from one sample sequenced in a study of glioma-infiltrating T cells after dendritic cell vaccination (dated by TCRdb to 2016 to 2017). Libraries were constructed by the immunoSEQ multiplex PCR assay. TCRdb obtained this table from immuneACCESS and retained in-frame rearrangements with V and J assigned. These tables miss some clones; where compared with another copy, unresolved V genes account for less than half of the shortfall, and the remainder is unexplained. For this sample the table gives about 67,000 clones, of which approximately 81% were detected only once. The biggest ten clones account for 7.9% of the sample. The sample was blood, taken before dendritic cell vaccination. The receptors were gathered from a human donor with glioblastoma.

V usage is TRBV5-1 and J usage is TRBJ1-3, with D maybe TRBD1 (6 bases). V lost 0 bases to trimming and J lost 4 bases, with 11 bases between them. This CDR3 comprises 15 residues. The germline gives CDR1 SGHRS, CDR2 YFSETQ. The CDR3 coding sequence is TGCGCCAGCAGCTTGGGAGGACAGCCAGGAAACACCATATATTTT. Its translation is CASSLGGQPGNTIYF.

The V gene is TRBV2, the J gene TRBJ1-1; D unresolved. The CDR3 consists of 11 residues. Germline CDR1 SNHLY, CDR2 FYNNEI. V lost 4 bases and J lost 11, with 11 bases in between. The chain's CDR3 is CASSGGLVAFF. The CDR3 coding sequence is TGTGCCAGCAGTGGAGGTTTGGTGGCTTTCTTT.

The gene calls are TRBV7-9 and TRBJ2-5; the match to TRBD2 covers 8 bases. The J segment lost 3 bases and the V segment lost 5 bases, leaving 2 bases of the junction unmatched. CDR3 length: 13 amino acids. Germline V gives CDR1 SEHNR, CDR2 FQNEAQ (reference sequence). CDR3 sequence reads: CASSRGGEETQYF. CDR3 nucleotides: TGTGCCAGCAGCCGGGGGGGGGAAGAGACCCAGTACTTC.

The chain employs TRBV30 and TRBJ1-2; 8 bases fit TRBD1. The V gene's germline CDR1 is GTSNPN and CDR2 SVGIG (reference sequence). J was trimmed by 1 base and V by 8 bases; bases with no gene match: 6. This CDR3 is built from 13 residues. CDR3 sequence reads: CAGQGGSNYGYTF. The CDR3 DNA reads TGTGCCGGACAGGGAGGAAGTAACTATGGCTACACCTTC.

V usage is TRBV7-2 and J usage is TRBJ2-3; tentatively, D is TRBD1 (6 bases). The CDR3 length is 16 residues. Trimming removed 5 bases from V and 0 bases from J, with 15 bases in between. In germline, CDR1 is SGHTA, CDR2 FQGNSA. CDR3 sequence: CASSLARGGSTDTQYF. As DNA, the CDR3 is TGTGCCAGCAGCCTCGCCAGGGGTGGAAGCACAGATACGCAGTATTTT.

V usage is TRBV7-2 and J usage is TRBJ2-5; perhaps TRBD2 as D (6 bases). V lost 5 bases and J lost 4, with 20 bases in between. CDR3 length equals 16 residues. CDR1 SGHTA and CDR2 FQGNSA come from the germline V gene. DNA for the CDR3: TGTGCCAGCAGCCTCGTGCTTGGCCCCGGGGGAGAGACCCAGTACTTC. Its translation is CASSLVLGPGGETQYF.

This clone is a singleton in its sample. This chain connects TRBV2 to TRBJ1-2; possibly TRBD1 for D (5 bases). Per germline, CDR1 SNHLY and CDR2 FYNNEI. This CDR3 has 16 residues. The V and J ends lost 6 bases and 3 bases respectively, with 20 bases between them. CDR3 nucleotide sequence: TGTGCCAGCAGGCCCTCTTGGGGGGGAGCGGACTATGGCTACACCTTC. Translation gives CASRPSWGGADYGYTF.

The genes are TRBV6-1 and TRBJ2-7, with a possible D match to TRBD1 (6 bases). Germline CDR1 is MNHNS and CDR2 is SASEGT. V dropped 1 base and J dropped 6 bases, with 13 bases sitting between them. This CDR3 region has 14 residues. CDR3 sequence reads: CASSEDRASGEQYF. CDR3 in DNA: TGTGCCAGCAGTGAAGACAGGGCGTCAGGCGAGCAGTACTTC.

J is TRBJ1-1 and V is TRBV7-9; D is uncertain. Germline CDR1 and CDR2: SEHNR and FQNEAQ (reference sequence). The CDR3 runs 12 residues. Trimming removed 4 bases from V and 1 base from J, with 4 bases in between. The CDR3 DNA follows: TGTGCCAGCAGCTACAAGAACACTGAAGCTTTCTTT. The encoded protein is CASSYKNTEAFF.

The V gene is TRBV6-1, the J gene TRBJ1-2; D not certain. Germline lookup yields CDR1 MNHNS and CDR2 SASEGT. V was shortened by 4 bases and J by 6 bases, with 15 bases between the two germline ends. CDR3 size: 14 residues. The CDR3 bases are TGTGCCAGCAGTGCACACGGGGTATTGGATGGCTACACCTTC. Translating gives CASSAHGVLDGYTF.